The rows below give T cell receptor beta chains drawn from one sample of a study of sequential checkpoint blockade in melanoma. Produced via immunoSEQ multiplex PCR; TCRdb's table is partial and in-frame only. The sample has 35,000 to 40,000 clones; more than 70% are singletons. The source was CD8+ T cells sorted from blood (inferred from file names), collected from a patient given nivolumab and ipilimumab in sequence. These receptors all come from a human donor with melanoma. The CDR3 runs from the conserved cysteine through the conserved F or W. A D gene is named only where the DNA matches it firmly. A clone size is listed for some rows: how often the clone was seen (once, few, many), or a class if it is expanded.

V: TRBV21-1; D: .; size: few; J: TRBJ2-7; DNA: TGTGCCAGCAGCAAAGACCCCGACAGGGTCCACGAGCAGTACTTC; CDR3: CASSKDPDRVHEQYF
V: TRBV5-6; D: .; size: .; J: TRBJ2-5; DNA: TGTGCCAGCAGCCCGGGTTTGGAGACCCAGTACTTC; CDR3: CASSPGLETQYF
V: TRBV9; D: .; size: .; J: TRBJ1-5; DNA: TGTGCCAGCAGCGCCGGTAGCGGACCCCAGCATTTT; CDR3: CASSAGSGPQHF
V: TRBV5-4; D: .; size: .; J: TRBJ2-1; DNA: TGTGCCAGCAGCTTCCGCACAGGGAAGGATGAGCAGTTCTTC; CDR3: CASSFRTGKDEQFF
V: TRBV30; D: .; size: .; J: TRBJ1-4; DNA: TGTGCCAGACAGGTAGACGGGATCAAGGAAAAACTGTTTTTT; CDR3: CARQVDGIKEKLFF
V: TRBV19; D: TRBD2; size: .; J: TRBJ2-3; DNA: TGTGCCAGTAGTACATCCCAGCGGGAGGTAGATACGCAGTATTTT; CDR3: CASSTSQREVDTQYF
V: TRBV7-2; D: .; size: .; J: TRBJ1-1; DNA: TGTGCCAGCAGCTACGGACCCCCCACAGGGAGGAACACTGAAGCTTTCTTT; CDR3: CASSYGPPTGRNTEAFF
V: TRBV19; D: .; size: once; J: TRBJ2-7; DNA: TGTGCCGGTAGTAAAGGCGGGGGCCCTAGCTACGAGCAGTACTTC; CDR3: CAGSKGGGPSYEQYF
V: TRBV7-9; D: .; size: .; J: TRBJ1-2; DNA: TGTGCCAGCAGCCAAAAGAGTGGCTACACCTTC; CDR3: CASSQKSGYTF
V: TRBV9; D: .; size: once; J: TRBJ2-7; DNA: TGTGCCAGCAGCGTAGGCGGGGACTCCTACGAGCAGTACTTC; CDR3: CASSVGGDSYEQYF
V: TRBV6-4; D: .; size: .; J: TRBJ2-3; DNA: TGTGCCAGCAGTGACGGTCGGGACACAGATACGCAGTATTTT; CDR3: CASSDGRDTDTQYF
V: TRBV7-7; D: .; size: .; J: TRBJ2-5; DNA: TGTGCCAGCAGCTTAGCGCTTACACCGAACCAAGAGACCCAGTACTTC; CDR3: CASSLALTPNQETQYF
V: TRBV14; D: .; size: .; J: TRBJ2-4; DNA: TGTGCCAGCAGCCGCCGGACCCTAGAGGGCAAAAACATTCAGTACTTC; CDR3: CASSRRTLEGKNIQYF
V: TRBV7-8; D: .; size: .; J: TRBJ2-2; DNA: TGTGCCAGCAGCTCCTGGGGACTCAACACCGGGGAGCTGTTTTTT; CDR3: CASSSWGLNTGELFF
V: TRBV6-1; D: TRBD2; size: .; J: TRBJ2-1; DNA: TGTGCCAGCAGTGAATGGGGACTAGTCTCCTACAATGAGCAGTTCTTC; CDR3: CASSEWGLVSYNEQFF
V: TRBV5-1; D: .; size: .; J: TRBJ1-1; DNA: TGCGCCAGCAGCTTGTCCTATGGGAGAGGCACTGAAGCTTTCTTT; CDR3: CASSLSYGRGTEAFF
V: TRBV5-1; D: .; size: once; J: TRBJ2-7; DNA: TGCGCCAGCAGCTGGGGTGGGGCAGAGTACGAGCAGTACTTC; CDR3: CASSWGGAEYEQYF
V: TRBV7-9; D: .; size: .; J: TRBJ2-5; DNA: TGTGCCAGCAGCTTGTACGGGAGATTAGAGACCCAGTACTTC; CDR3: CASSLYGRLETQYF
V: TRBV7-8; D: .; size: .; J: TRBJ1-6; DNA: TGTGCCAGCAGCTTAGCAGACAGGCATGAAAATTCACCCCTCCACTTT; CDR3: CASSLADRHENSPLHF
V: TRBV5-1; D: TRBD1; size: .; J: TRBJ2-6; DNA: TGCGCCAGCAGTTTCCGGGACAGAGATATTTCTGGGGCCAACGTCCTGACTTTC; CDR3: CASSFRDRDISGANVLTF
V: TRBV4-2; D: TRBD2; size: .; J: TRBJ2-3; DNA: TGTGCCAGCAGCCAAACGACTAGCGGGAGTATGACAGATACGCAGTATTTT; CDR3: CASSQTTSGSMTDTQYF
V: TRBV27; D: TRBD1; size: .; J: TRBJ1-5; DNA: TGTGCCAGCAGTCAAGGGACAGGGGGCAATCAGCCCCAGCATTTT; CDR3: CASSQGTGGNQPQHF
V: TRBV2; D: TRBD2; size: .; J: TRBJ2-3; DNA: TGTGCCAACTTAGCGGGAGGGGGGTCAGATACGCAGTATTTT; CDR3: CANLAGGGSDTQYF
V: TRBV13; D: TRBD2; size: .; J: TRBJ2-7; DNA: TGTGCCAGCAGCCTGGGGGGGACTAGCAGGTACGAGCAGTACTTC; CDR3: CASSLGGTSRYEQYF
V: TRBV7-9; D: TRBD2; size: .; J: TRBJ2-4; DNA: TGTGCCAGCAGCTCCGGACTAGCGGTCAAAAACATTCAGTACTTC; CDR3: CASSSGLAVKNIQYF
V: TRBV16; D: .; size: .; J: TRBJ2-5; DNA: TGTGCCAGCAGCCAATCTGGTCACCCTCCCGGAGAGACCCAGTACTTC; CDR3: CASSQSGHPPGETQYF
V: TRBV30; D: .; size: .; J: TRBJ2-5; DNA: TGTGCCTGGAGTGTACAGGGCGGCGAGACCCAGTACTTC; CDR3: CAWSVQGGETQYF
V: TRBV28; D: .; size: .; J: TRBJ2-6; DNA: TGTGCCAGCAGTTTATGGGACAGCCCATCTGGGGCCAACGTCCTGACTTTC; CDR3: CASSLWDSPSGANVLTF
V: TRBV19; D: .; size: .; J: TRBJ1-4; DNA: TGTGCCAGTAGTAATGACAGATATGCAACTAATGAAAAACTGTTTTTT; CDR3: CASSNDRYATNEKLFF
V: TRBV12-5; D: .; size: .; J: TRBJ1-1; DNA: TGTGCTAGTGACTCCGGAGGGGACACTGAAGCTTTCTTT; CDR3: CASDSGGDTEAFF
V: TRBV6-5; D: .; size: .; J: TRBJ1-2; DNA: TGTGCCAGCAGTTACTCCTTTGGGGCCTATGGCTACACCTTC; CDR3: CASSYSFGAYGYTF